This T cell receptor beta chain appears in the sequencing data of a study of T cell responses to AZD1222 COVID-19 vaccine (dated by TCRdb to about 2021). Regarding the study in general: AZD1222 recipients with second doses at about 4 weeks or about 12 weeks were pooled, because spike-specific TCR depth and breadth did not differ between schedules. A total of just over 230 trial participants underwent TCR sequencing, of whom around 210 had received two doses of AZD1222 and about 25 had received two doses of the MenACWY control vaccine. Enrollment into the trials was organized by age into subgroups of 18-55, 56-69 and 70-plus years, and those subgroups contained roughly 160, 29 and 62 TCR-sequenced participants, respectively.

The V end loses 0 bases and the J end loses 2 bases, and a stretch of 8 bases separates them. There are 15 amino acids in the CDR3, from cysteine to phenylalanine inclusive. Only CDR3 DNA is held: 45 bases, read in frame from base 1. The germline V gene yields MNHEY for CDR1 and SVGAGI for CDR2. Results the study describes overall, beyond this receptor: Spike-specific TCR breadth and depth rose significantly after two AZD1222 doses compared with day 0 and with MenACWY recipients. Only 5 to 7 AZD1222 recipients were SARS-CoV-2 seropositive at baseline, limiting conclusions about previously exposed vaccinees. Participants were mostly white British and included more females than males, and it was suggested by the authors that clonal diversity may have been underestimated. Because no day 14 peak-response samples were available, repertoires were characterized only after the peak T cell response. Epitopes outside the regions mutated in the B.1.351 and B.1.1.7 variants were reportedly recognized by nearly half of the unique spike-specific TCRs. The 56-69-year group was small, and its depth increase did not reach significance, likely because of low power. Vaccine-associated CD4 TCRs spanned the whole spike protein, with dominant responses in regions 160-218 and 743-854.

The sample's time point label is to be understood as: baseline before first vaccination. Samples from vaccinated people were obtained from the UK trials COV001 and COV002, which included a single-blind randomized controlled phase 2/3 trial of AZD1222 (ChAdOx1 nCoV-19) in healthy adults. Trial participant PBMC samples were collected at day 0 and day 28 after the second dose for TCRbeta chain sequencing. About this clone: Its antigen target is currently unknown. Base qualities are not at hand, and no much larger clone is one base apart.

The CDR3 regions of human TCRbeta chains were analyzed by immunosequencing. Per the original workflow: TCRs in the repertoires were compared against a reference library of SARS-CoV-2-specific TCRs that had been generated with the MIRA antigen-specificity platform. Breadth was defined as the fraction of unique TCRs that were SARS-CoV-2-associated. Depth was defined as the fraction of total T cells that were SARS-CoV-2-associated. Each spike-specific TCR was assigned to its reactive spike region and to a CD4 or CD8 class using the MIRA data. Log10-transformed breadth and depth values were compared by one-way ANOVA with Sidak's multiple comparisons tests. Held by TCRdb, this immuneACCESS table contains in-frame sequences only and omits some clones. Under half of the omission traces to an unresolved V gene where checked; the cause of the rest is unknown. The V and J calls and clone size are taken from that table; D and trimming were inferred from the DNA. The sample table shows 120,000 or so clones, and about 89% are seen once. Around 30% of the sample belongs to the ten largest clones.

The chain links TRBV6-5 with TRBJ1-5; a confident D gene designation cannot be given. This clonotype was obtained from an adult in good health. The specimen comprised peripheral blood, sampled on day 0 of AZD1222 vaccination. The CDR3 protein sequence reads: CASSYSRVGNQPQHF. The DNA reads as follows: TGTGCCAGCAGTTACTCGAGGGTGGGCAATCAGCCCCAGCATTTT.